The next 9 T cell receptor beta chains were all read from a single sample in a study of blood T cells in healthy people across ages. Through a sample-barcoded 5' primer and a J-beta primer mix, a second PCR was run for roughly 6 to 11 cycles. In TCRdb, the 5' RACE reads were re-called with MiXCR into one record per CDR3 protein. The table shows about a million distinct CDR3 sequences, with roughly 43% occurring only once. Sequenced material: blood. The receptors derive from a man in his thirties or forties in good health.

In its sample, this clonotype was seen a few times. The chain uses TRBV18 and TRBJ2-2; 11 nucleotides agree with TRBD2. Looked up from germline, CDR1 is KGHSH and CDR2 is LQKENI. V trimming: 5 bases; J trimming: 5 bases; junction bases outside the gene matches: 1. The CDR3 totals 14 residues. The CDR3 is CASSRTSGTGELFF. CDR3 nucleotides: TGTGCCAGCTCAAGGACTAGCGGGACCGGGGAGCTGTTTTTT.

The chain is built from TRBV4-3 and TRBJ2-1; 10 bases fit TRBD1. The germline CDR1 and CDR2 sequences are LGHNA and YSLEER. The CDR3 covers 15 residues. After removal of 0 bases from V and 8 bases from J, the junction contained 4 bases not matched to a gene. The CDR3 reads CASSQETGGIHEQFF. The CDR3 DNA reads TGCGCCAGCAGCCAAGAGACAGGGGGCATTCATGAGCAGTTCTTC.

The sample holds a few counts of this clonotype. The chain combines TRBV10-3 with TRBJ2-3; 9 bases line up with TRBD2. The CDR3 extends over 15 amino acids. CDR1 and CDR2 (germline): ENHRY, SYGVKD. Germline trimming cut 6 bases from V and 11 bases from J; bases unmatched to any gene: 15. CDR3 DNA sequence: TGTGCCATCAGCACTGAGGTTAGCGGGAGCCGAGAGCAGTATTTT. Amino acids: CAISTEVSGSREQYF.

This clonotype was seen a few times. One junction end does not reproduce the germline sequence, and a read error may be involved. The V gene is TRBV4-1, the J gene TRBJ2-7, with 7 bases lining up with TRBD1. Germline CDR1 MGHRA, CDR2 YSYEKL. The CDR3 is 15 residues long. The CDR3 nucleotides are TGCGCTAGCAGCCAAAACCGGGACAGAGAATACGAGCAGTACTTC. Translated, it gives CASSQNRDREYEQYF.

The table lists this clonotype with a few counts. The chain joins TRBV3-1 to TRBJ2-1; D tentatively reads TRBD1 or TRBD2 (6 bases each). V was pared by 7 bases and J by 5 bases, with 18 bases between. In germline, CDR1 is LGHDT, CDR2 YNNKEL (reference sequence). This CDR3 is built from 15 residues. In DNA form, the CDR3 reads TGTGCCAGCACCTCGTTCGGGGGCCCTAACAATGAGCAGTTCTTC. Protein sequence: CASTSFGGPNNEQFF.

This chain uses TRBV6-1 with TRBJ1-5; 7 bases align to TRBD1. Germline CDR1 and CDR2: MNHNS and SASEGT. V dropped 6 bases and J dropped 3; count of bases not matched to a gene: 5. This CDR3 is 14 amino acids long. CDR3 in amino acids: CASRGDRVNQPQHF. The CDR3 nucleotides are TGTGCCAGCAGGGGAGACAGGGTCAATCAGCCCCAGCATTTT.

This chain uses TRBV6-6 with TRBJ2-1; 8 nucleotides align to TRBD2. This CDR3 comprises 14 residues. The trim removed 0 bases at V and 9 bases at J, leaving 4 bases unmatched. In germline, CDR1 is MNHNY, CDR2 SVGAGI (reference sequence). In DNA form, the CDR3 reads TGTGCCAGCAGTTACTCCGGGGGGGCCCGTGAGCAGTTCTTC. Translated: CASSYSGGAREQFF.

The chain uses TRBV27 and TRBJ1-1; 7 bases are a match to TRBD1. The CDR3 totals 15 residues. Per germline, CDR1 MNHEY and CDR2 SMNVEV (reference sequence). V was clipped by 6 bases and J by 5 bases; unmatched bases: 12. The CDR3 reads CASRADDRVWTEAFF. CDR3 DNA: TGTGCCAGCAGGGCAGATGACAGGGTATGGACTGAAGCTTTCTTT.

The genes are TRBV7-9 and TRBJ2-3; TRBD1 is a possible D gene (5 bases). The CDR3 spans 15 residues. Germline values: CDR1 SEHNR, CDR2 FQNEAQ (reference sequence). The V end lost 1 base, the J end lost 7 bases, and 15 bases lay between the germline ends. CDR3 amino acids: CASSLVSGMGNTQYF. CDR3 nucleotides: TGTGCCAGCAGCTTAGTCTCAGGGATGGGGAATACGCAGTATTTT. The full variable domain, rest sourced from reference TRBV7-9 and TRBJ2-3, is DTGVSQNPRHKITKRGQNVTFRCDPISEHNRLYWYRQTLGQGPEFLTYFQNEAQLEKSRLLSDRFSAERPKGSFSTLEIQRTEQGDSAMYLCASSLVSGMGNTQYFGPGTRLTVL.